This T cell receptor (beta chain) was documented in a study of coeliac disease. Findings of the study overall: Known gliadin-specific TRB sequences: about 50% of the 18 coeliac samples, only 1 of 6 controls.

Clones were sequenced by immunoSEQ multiplex PCR, and TCRdb holds only the in-frame ones, with some missing. The sample lists 7,500 to 9,500 clones; 67% were seen once. Turning to this clone: The antigen is undetermined.

V was cut by 4 bases and J by 9 bases, with 13 bases left in between. The CDR3 sequence is 13 residues long. CDR1 is WSHSY, CDR2 SAAADI, per germline. Sequencing was done on a sample of lamina propria lymphocytes from the gut. The chain recombines TRBV10-2 with TRBJ2-1; D is unclear. The clonotype originates from an older woman with celiac disease. CDR3: CASSGSLAVEQFF. Written as DNA, the CDR3 is TGCGCCAGCAGTGGTTCGCTTGCGGTTGAGCAGTTCTTC.